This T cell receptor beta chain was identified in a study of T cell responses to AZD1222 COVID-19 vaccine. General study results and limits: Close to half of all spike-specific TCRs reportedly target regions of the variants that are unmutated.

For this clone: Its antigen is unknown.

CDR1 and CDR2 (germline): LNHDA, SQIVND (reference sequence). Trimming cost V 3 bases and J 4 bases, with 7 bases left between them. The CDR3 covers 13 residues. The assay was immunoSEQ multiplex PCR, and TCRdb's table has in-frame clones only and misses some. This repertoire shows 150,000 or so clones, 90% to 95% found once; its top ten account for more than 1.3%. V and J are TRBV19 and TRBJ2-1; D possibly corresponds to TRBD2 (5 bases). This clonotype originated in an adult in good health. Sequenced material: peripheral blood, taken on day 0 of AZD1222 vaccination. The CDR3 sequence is CASSMGVYNEQFF. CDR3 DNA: TGTGCCAGTAGTATGGGAGTTTACAATGAGCAGTTCTTC.